The clone carrying this T cell receptor (beta chain) was counted a few times. The antigen remains unidentified. This sample was included in a study of CD8+ T cells in alopecia areata. RNA, once extracted, was reverse transcribed into cDNA for use as the sequencing template. Clones were read by immunoSEQ multiplex PCR, and TCRdb kept only the in-frame ones, dropping some. The sample holds a few hundred thousand clones, 35% to 40% seen once. Notes on the study in general: There were many expanded lesional clones persisting in scalp and blood during tofacitinib.

The treatment was: oral pan-JAK inhibitor, 5-10 mg twice daily. CDR1 is MNHEY and CDR2 is SMNVEV in the germline V gene (reference sequence). This CDR3 comprises 18 residues. V lost 4 bases and J 0 bases, leaving 19 bases between the germline ends. The TCR comes from a human donor with alopecia areata. V is TRBV27 and J is TRBJ2-4, with a tentative D call TRBD2 (6 bases). The input for sequencing was CD4+ T cells sorted from blood, taken around week 31, from a patient treated with tofacitinib. CDR3 DNA: TGTGCCAGCAGTTCGACTAGTCCTATGACGACAGCCAAAAACATTCAGTACTTC. It yields the protein CASSSTSPMTTAKNIQYF.